These 10 T cell receptor beta chains came from one sample sequenced in a study of T cells in Graves' hyperthyroidism and ophthalmopathy. TCR beta CDR3 sequences were amplified from RNA transcripts. The HTBI primer set drove a first-round RT-PCR of the TCR CDR3. MiXCR, run by TCRdb on the multiplex PCR reads, gives a single entry per CDR3 protein. Among about 400,000 distinct CDR3 sequences, 14% to 15% were seen once, and the ten largest hold over 10%. The sample consisted of blood. These TCRs come from a man younger than 30 with Graves' ophthalmopathy.

This clonotype was recorded many times. The CDR3 sequence: CSAALGTSWQETQYF. CDR3 DNA: TGCAGTGCTGCACTCGGGACTAGTTGGCAAGAGACCCAGTACTTC. The V and J genes are TRBV20-1 and TRBJ2-5, with 8 nucleotides matching TRBD2. The CDR3 consists of 15 residues. The V segment lost 5 bases and the J segment 2 bases; nucleotides outside the gene matches: 10. Per the germline V gene, CDR1 is DFQATT and CDR2 is SNEGSKA (reference sequence).

Only a few counts were recorded for this clonotype. CDR3 residues: CASSLVVASGTDTQYF. The CDR3 DNA sequence: TGTGCCAGCAGCTTAGTGGTCGCTAGCGGCACAGATACGCAGTATTTT. The V call is TRBV7-9, the J call TRBJ2-3; possible D gene TRBD2, 6 bases. Trimming shortened V by 1 base and J by 1 base, and 12 bases separated the two germline ends. From germline, CDR1 is SEHNR and CDR2 FQNEAQ (reference sequence). The CDR3 runs to 16 residues.

This clonotype was detected only a few times. The V call is TRBV7-3, the J call TRBJ2-6; 7 positions match TRBD1. CDR3 length: 13 amino acids. CDR1 is SGHTA and CDR2 is FQGTGA in the germline V gene. With V trimmed by 4 bases and J by 9 bases, 3 bases remained unmatched. CDR3 residues: CASSSGTDNVLTF. Written as DNA, the CDR3 is TGTGCCAGCAGCTCCGGGACAGACAACGTCCTGACTTTC.

This clonotype was detected ten times or more. The chain combines TRBV12-3 or TRBV12-4 with TRBJ2-7; the D gene could be TRBD1 or TRBD2 (5 bases each). The CDR3 has 16 residues. Trimming shortened V by 3 bases and J by 3 bases, and 18 bases separated the two germline ends. CDR3 loop: CASSFFPRDGDYEQYF. DNA of the CDR3: TGTGCCAGCAGTTTTTTCCCCCGGGACGGTGACTACGAGCAGTACTTC.

This clonotype turned up a few times. The chain links TRBV12-3 or TRBV12-4 to TRBJ2-3; D is unresolved. V dropped 7 bases and J dropped 0 bases, with 8 bases sitting between them. This CDR3 is built from 13 residues. This CDR3 is CASTPPSTDTQYF. The CDR3 DNA reads TGTGCCAGCACCCCCCCCAGCACAGATACGCAGTATTTT.

The J gene is TRBJ2-7, the V gene TRBV19, with a tentative D call TRBD2 (7 bases). The V gene's germline CDR1 is LNHDA and CDR2 SQIVND (reference sequence). CDR3 size: 15 residues. The V end was cut by 1 base, the J end by 2 bases, with 12 bases between. In DNA form, the CDR3 reads TGTGCCAGTAGTATAGCTGGGGGGGCCACCTACGAGCAGTACTTC. It yields the protein CASSIAGGATYEQYF. Using reference TRBV19 and TRBJ2-7 for the parts outside the CDR3, the full variable domain is DGGITQSPKYLFRKEGQNVTLSCEQNLNHDAMYWYRQDPGQGLRLIYYSQIVNDFQKGDIAEGYSVSREKKESFPLTVTSAQKNPTAFYLCASSIAGGATYEQYFGPGTRLTVT.

This sequence joins TRBV14 and TRBJ2-3; 10 bases agree with TRBD2. The CDR3 has 18 amino acids. Germline V gene sequence: CDR1 SGHDN, CDR2 FVKESK. The V and J ends lost 1 base and 1 base, in that order; junction bases with no gene match: 8. The chain's CDR3 is CASSQVSGGAWGTDTQYF. CDR3 bases: TGTGCCAGCAGCCAAGTGAGCGGGGGGGCCTGGGGCACAGATACGCAGTATTTT. Full variable domain (remainder filled in from reference TRBV14 and TRBJ2-3): EAGVTQFPSHSVIEKGQTVTLRCDPISGHDNLYWYRRVMGKEIKFLLHFVKESKQDESGMPNNRFLAERTGGTYSTLKVQPAELEDSGVYFCASSQVSGGAWGTDTQYFGPGTRLTVL.

This clonotype was counted a few times. The chain couples TRBV11-3 to TRBJ1-5; D is unclear. CDR1 SGHNT and CDR2 YENEEA come from the germline V gene. The CDR3 totals 13 residues. Trimming cost V 9 bases and J 4 bases, with 13 bases left between them. In nucleotides, the CDR3 is TGTGCCAGGTTAGGGCAGCCAAATCAGCCCCAGCATTTT. It codes for CARLGQPNQPQHF.

This clonotype was recorded many times. The V call is TRBV3-1, the J call TRBJ2-5, with 9 bases aligning to TRBD2. V lost 4 bases and J lost 5; bases outside the gene matches: 5. CDR1 and CDR2 from the germline V gene are LGHDT and YNNKEL (reference sequence). This CDR3 region has 14 residues. The CDR3 DNA reads TGTGCCAGCAGCCCGCGGGGGGGCGGGGAGACCCAGTACTTC. Protein: CASSPRGGGETQYF.

J is TRBJ2-1 and V is TRBV30; 9 bases are shared with TRBD1. V lost 3 bases and J lost 6; bases outside the gene matches: 9. The CDR3 consists of 15 residues. Germline V gene data show CDR1 as GTSNPN and CDR2 as SVGIG (reference sequence). The DNA for the CDR3 is TGTGCCTGGAGCCCCACGGGACAGGGTAGCAATGAGCAGTTCTTC. Encoded protein: CAWSPTGQGSNEQFF. The full variable domain, rest sourced from reference TRBV30 and TRBJ2-1, is SQTIHQWPATLVQPVGSPLSLECTVEGTSNPNLYWYRQAAGRGLQLLFYSVGIGQISSEVPQNLSASRPQDRQFILSSKKLLLSDSGFYLCAWSPTGQGSNEQFFGPGTRLTVL.